The T cell receptor beta chain under discussion was sequenced for a study of radiotherapy plus CTLA-4 blockade in lung cancer (dated by TCRdb to 2016 to 2018). Notes on the research overall: Objective responses were observed in approximately 17% of enrolled patients, and disease control was achieved in less than 40%. Study-wide findings and limitations: After treatment with radiotherapy and ipilimumab, TCR clones that came from tumors expanded in the peripheral blood. Early dynamic changes in blood T cell clones, together with increased serum interferon-beta after radiation, were reported as the strongest predictors of response.

The study tested focal radiation therapy combined with CTLA-4 blockade (ipilimumab) in patients with chemo-refractory metastatic non-small-cell lung cancer. A single count supports this clone. Its cognate antigen has yet to be identified. No much larger clone exists at a distance of one base, and base qualities are not known. The library was built by means of the immunoSEQ multiplex PCR assay. Not all clones reach the TCRdb copy of this immuneACCESS table, which keeps in-frame sequences only. Checked studies attribute under half of the gap to unresolved V genes and leave the rest unexplained. This sample gives 70,000 to 95,000 clones in total; around four fifths of them show up just once. The ten largest clones add up to 13% to 15% of the sample. The receptor's source is a human donor with non-small cell lung cancer that progressed on radiotherapy plus ipilimumab. Sequences were derived from peripheral blood, sampled from a patient treated with radiotherapy plus ipilimumab.

The CDR3 protein: CAISGQLGRPTEAFF. The DNA is TGTGCCATCAGTGGTCAGCTGGGGCGGCCCACTGAAGCTTTCTTT. The chain links TRBV10-3 with TRBJ1-1; a tentative D match to TRBD1 spans 5 bases. The germline ends are 16 bases apart after V is trimmed by 4 bases and J by 4 bases. CDR3 length: 15 amino acids, cysteine to phenylalanine. CDR3 DNA is the only sequence kept; it has 45 bases, read in frame from the first base. Via the germline V gene, CDR1 is ENHRY and CDR2 SYGVKD.